One sample yielded the 32 T cell receptor beta chains listed below, sequenced in a study of cytomegalovirus exposure and HLA in healthy donors (dated by TCRdb to 2016 to 2017). Library method: the immunoSEQ multiplex PCR assay. TCRdb obtained this table from immuneACCESS and retained in-frame rearrangements with V and J assigned. These tables miss some clones; where compared with another copy, unresolved V genes account for less than half of the shortfall, and the remainder is unexplained. This sample comprises 250,000 to 400,000 clones, roughly 87% of them detected only once. Together, the top ten hold around 0.96% of the sample. Input material: PBMCs. The receptors stem from a man younger than 45 in good health and CMV-seronegative.

The chain is built from TRBV27 and TRBJ1-5; 7 bases map to TRBD1. Germline values: CDR1 MNHEY, CDR2 SMNVEV (reference sequence). Trimming cost V 8 bases and J 2 bases; bases outside gene matches: 6. This CDR3 has 14 amino acids. This CDR3 is CASARGGGNQPQHF. As DNA, the CDR3 is TGTGCCAGCGCCAGAGGGGGCGGCAATCAGCCCCAGCATTTT.

This chain joins TRBV6-5 and TRBJ2-2; 10 bases are a match to TRBD1. CDR1 and CDR2 from the germline V gene are MNHEY and SVGAGI. The trim removed 6 bases at V and 3 bases at J, leaving 4 bases unmatched. The CDR3 totals 15 residues. The CDR3 is CASRRDRGHTGELFF. The CDR3 coding sequence is TGTGCCAGCAGGAGGGACAGGGGTCACACCGGGGAGCTGTTTTTT.

This chain connects TRBV21-1 to TRBJ2-7; the table's D call, TRBD1, was not checked against the DNA. TRBV21-1 is described as a pseudogene. CDR3 length equals 12 residues. Here the CDR3 reads CASSKGRAVQYF. CDR3 in DNA: TGTGCCAGCAGCAAGGGCAGGGCGGTTCAGTACTTC.

The chain recombines TRBV12-5 with TRBJ2-7; TRBD2 might be the D (5 bases). The V gene's germline CDR1 is LGHNT and CDR2 FRNRAP. The CDR3 contains 14 residues. V lost 1 base to trimming and J lost 6 bases, with 13 bases between them. CDR3: CASGLGLAPREQYF. As DNA, the CDR3 is TGTGCTAGTGGTTTGGGTCTAGCCCCCCGCGAGCAGTACTTC.

This clone has only one observation. The rearrangement links TRBV2 to TRBJ1-1; tentative D call: TRBD1 (5 bases). This CDR3 has 12 residues. Germline loops: CDR1 SNHLY, CDR2 FYNNEI. The V end lost 2 bases, the J end lost 10 bases, and 11 bases lay between the germline ends. CDR3 DNA sequence: TGTGCCAGCAGTGAAAGAGGTAGGGGAGCTTTCTTT. Encoded protein: CASSERGRGAFF.

V is TRBV6-4 and J is TRBJ2-1, with TRBD2 identical over 14 bases. Germline trimming cut 5 bases from V and 8 bases from J; bases unmatched to any gene: 5. CDR1 is MRHNA and CDR2 is SNTAGT in the germline V gene. This CDR3 is 15 amino acids long. The CDR3, as DNA: TGTGCCAGCAGTAAGACTAGCGGGGGGGCATATGAGCAGTTCTTC. Translation gives CASSKTSGGAYEQFF.

The chain is built from TRBV7-8 and TRBJ1-2, with D tentatively TRBD1 (5 bases). This CDR3 has 13 residues. The germline V gene encodes CDR1 SGHVS and CDR2 FQNEAQ. V lost 5 bases to trimming and J lost 8 bases, with 15 bases between them. CDR3 in amino acids: CASSLRDFRGYTF. For the CDR3, the DNA is TGTGCCAGCAGCCTCCGGGACTTTCGAGGCTACACCTTC. Combining the CDR3 with reference TRBV7-8 and TRBJ1-2 gives the whole variable domain GAGVSQSPRYKVAKRGQDVALRCDPISGHVSLFWYQQALGQGPEFLTYFQNEAQLDKSGLPSDRFFAERPEGSVSTLKIQRTQQEDSAVYLCASSLRDFRGYTFGSGTRLTVV.

The gene calls are TRBV21-1 and TRBJ1-1; the table's D call of TRBD1 was not tested on the DNA. TRBV21-1 is marked as a pseudogene. CDR3 length: 14 residues. CDR3 nucleotides: TGTGCCAGCAGAAGCGGACAGGGGAACACTGAAGCTTTCTTT. Translated, it gives CASRSGQGNTEAFF.

The V gene is TRBV16, the J gene TRBJ2-1; 8 bases are a match to TRBD2. This CDR3 region has 15 residues. Germline assignment: CDR1 KGHSY and CDR2 FQNENV. V trimming: 4 bases; J trimming: 6 bases; junction bases outside the gene matches: 8. CDR3 sequence: CASSPTRGGTNEQFF. Here the CDR3 DNA reads TGTGCCAGCAGCCCGACTCGCGGGGGGACCAATGAGCAGTTCTTC.

This sequence joins TRBV5-4 and TRBJ1-2; tentative D call: TRBD1 (6 bases). The germline V gene encodes CDR1 SGHNT and CDR2 YYREEE (reference sequence). Trimming took off 3 bases at V and 3 bases at J, with 15 bases between the two ends. This CDR3 is built from 15 residues. CDR3 nucleotide sequence: TGTGCCAGCAGCTCCAGGGGAGGGGATTACTATGGCTACACCTTC. Translated, it gives CASSSRGGDYYGYTF.

The genes are TRBV27 and TRBJ2-7, with D possibly being TRBD1 (6 bases). The germline CDR1 and CDR2 sequences are MNHEY and SMNVEV (reference sequence). Trimming pared 5 bases from V and 1 base from J, leaving 15 bases between. The CDR3 extends over 15 amino acids. The CDR3 nucleotides read TGTGCCAGCAGTCCCACGACAGGACTTTCCTACGAGCAGTACTTC. This gives the protein CASSPTTGLSYEQYF.

This clone was picked up one time. V is TRBV7-8 and J is TRBJ2-2, with 8 nucleotides matching TRBD2. The CDR3 sequence is 19 residues long. CDR1 is SGHVS, CDR2 FQNEAQ, per germline. J lost 4 bases, V lost 1 base, and 14 bases had no gene match. The DNA of the CDR3 is TGTGCCAGCAGCTTAGAGTCTTTCCCGGGACTAGATACCACCGGGGAGCTGTTTTTT. This translates into CASSLESFPGLDTTGELFF.

The chain recombines TRBV6-6 with TRBJ2-3; 7 nucleotides agree with TRBD1. The germline V gene has CDR1 MNHNY and CDR2 SVGAGI (reference sequence). The CDR3 contains 16 residues. J was trimmed by 2 bases and V by 6 bases; bases with no gene match: 11. CDR3 region: CASRQTGFSHTDTQYF. The CDR3 DNA sequence: TGTGCCAGCAGACAGACAGGGTTTAGCCACACAGATACGCAGTATTTT.

The chain is built from TRBV15 and TRBJ2-7, with D unclear. The germline gives CDR1 LNHNV, CDR2 YYDKDF (reference sequence). CDR3 length: 14 amino acids. V was pared by 3 bases and J by 0 bases, with 9 bases between. The CDR3 region is CATSRSTSSYEQYF. CDR3 in DNA: TGTGCCACCAGCAGGTCCACGAGCTCCTACGAGCAGTACTTC.

CDR3 sequence (DNA): TGTGCCAGCAGCTTAAGCGGGGGGCGCGAGGATTCACCCCTCCACTTT. This sequence encodes CASSLSGGREDSPLHF. This chain joins TRBV7-2 and TRBJ1-6, with D perhaps matching TRBD1 (6 bases). The germline gives CDR1 SGHTA, CDR2 FQGNSA. CDR3 length: 16 amino acids. V was shortened by 2 bases and J by 8 bases, with 16 bases between the two germline ends. Full variable domain (missing parts from reference TRBV7-2 and TRBJ1-6): GAGVSQSPSNKVTEKGKDVELRCDPISGHTALYWYRQSLGQGLEFLIYFQGNSAPDKSGLPSDRFSAERTGGSVSTLTIQRTQQEDSAVYLCASSLSGGREDSPLHFGNGTRLTVT.

The V call is TRBV19, the J call TRBJ2-5; 11 positions match TRBD1. The germline CDR1 and CDR2 sequences are LNHDA and SQIVND (reference sequence). The CDR3 sequence is 15 residues long. The V gene end was trimmed by 1 base and the J gene end by 5 bases; junction bases not matched to a gene: 3. CDR3 protein: CASSIVGQGAETQYF. The DNA for the CDR3 is TGTGCCAGTAGTATAGTTGGACAGGGGGCGGAGACCCAGTACTTC.

The chain has TRBV19 and TRBJ2-2, with D tentatively TRBD1 (6 bases). The V and J ends lost 5 bases and 3 bases respectively, with 10 bases between them. This CDR3 spans 14 amino acids. Germline CDR1 and CDR2: LNHDA and SQIVND (reference sequence). CDR3 amino acids: CASSPRTDTGELFF. CDR3 coding DNA: TGTGCCAGTAGTCCCCGGACAGACACCGGGGAGCTGTTTTTT.

This sequence joins TRBV30 and TRBJ1-4; the D gene is possibly TRBD1 (5 bases). V gave up 1 base and J gave up 8 bases, with 14 bases separating them. CDR1 and CDR2 from the germline V gene are GTSNPN and SVGIG (reference sequence). The CDR3 sequence is 14 residues long. CDR3: CAWSGRGREEKLFF. The CDR3 coding sequence is TGTGCCTGGAGTGGCCGGGGGAGAGAAGAAAAACTGTTTTTT.

The DNA of the CDR3 is TGCGCCAGCAGCCGAGATGGGGGGGGTTATAGCAATCAGCCCCAGCATTTT. It codes for CASSRDGGGYSNQPQHF. The chain links TRBV4-1 to TRBJ1-5, with D possibly TRBD1 on 5 matching bases. This CDR3 comprises 17 residues. The germline gives CDR1 MGHRA, CDR2 YSYEKL. The ends were cut back, 4 bases at V and 0 bases at J, with 16 bases in the middle.

The CDR3 here is CASSWGGSYNEQFF. In nucleotides, the CDR3 is TGTGCCAGTAGTTGGGGGGGCTCCTACAATGAGCAGTTCTTC. V is TRBV19 and J is TRBJ2-1, with 7 bases that match TRBD2. V was clipped by 5 bases and J by 0 bases; unmatched bases: 1. The germline V gene encodes CDR1 LNHDA and CDR2 SQIVND (reference sequence). This CDR3 comprises 14 residues.

V usage is TRBV11-2 and J usage is TRBJ1-6; a possible D gene is TRBD1 (6 bases). Trimming removed 0 bases from V and 10 bases from J, with 13 bases in between. The CDR3 is 15 residues long. Germline V gives CDR1 SGHAT, CDR2 FQNNGV. CDR3 residues: CASSLDWGGWSPLHF. Here the CDR3 DNA reads TGTGCCAGCAGCTTAGATTGGGGGGGCTGGTCACCCCTCCACTTT.

The chain links TRBV6-5 to TRBJ1-1; D uncertain. The CDR3 covers 13 residues. Trimming stripped 2 bases from V and 7 bases from J, with 11 bases between. The V gene's germline CDR1 is MNHEY and CDR2 SVGAGI. This CDR3 is CASSYLREYEAFF. The CDR3 DNA sequence: TGTGCCAGCAGTTACCTTCGGGAGTATGAAGCTTTCTTT.

This chain uses TRBV2 with TRBJ2-1, with 8 positions matching TRBD2. The CDR3 is made up of 15 amino acids. The ends lost 6 bases at V and 2 bases at J; junction bases unmatched: 6. In germline, CDR1 is SNHLY, CDR2 FYNNEI. The CDR3 DNA is TGTGCCAGCAGCCCTTCGCGGGGGGCCTACAATGAGCAGTTCTTC. Translating gives CASSPSRGAYNEQFF.

This clone has only one observation. The chain recombines TRBV5-1 with TRBJ2-2; TRBD1 matches 8 bases. The V and J ends lost 7 bases and 1 base, in that order; junction bases with no gene match: 3. This CDR3 is 14 amino acids long. Germline CDR1 and CDR2: SGHRS and YFSETQ. CDR3 sequence: CASYDRGNTGELFF. In DNA, the CDR3 is TGCGCCAGCTATGACAGGGGGAACACCGGGGAGCTGTTTTTT.

The chain combines TRBV6-1 with TRBJ2-5, with 9 bases aligning to TRBD2. There are 13 residues in the CDR3. V shed 9 bases, J shed 1 base, and the junction held 3 bases outside the gene matches. Looked up from germline, CDR1 is MNHNS and CDR2 is SASEGT. The CDR3 loop reads CASRRGGQETQYF. Here the CDR3 DNA reads TGTGCCAGTAGGCGGGGGGGCCAAGAGACCCAGTACTTC.

The rearrangement joins TRBV10-3 to TRBJ1-2; 9 bases align to TRBD1. The germline gives CDR1 ENHRY, CDR2 SYGVKD. The CDR3 consists of 14 residues. Trimming removed 8 bases from V and 4 bases from J; junction bases left unmatched: 8. Written as DNA, the CDR3 is TGTGCCATCGGACGGGGACAGGGAGCCTATGGCTACACCTTC. Translation: CAIGRGQGAYGYTF.

In its sample, this clone was seen once. V is TRBV5-5 and J is TRBJ1-6; TRBD1 is a possible D gene (6 bases). This CDR3 is 14 amino acids long. Germline CDR1 is SGHKS and CDR2 is YYEKEE (reference sequence). Trimming cost V 1 base and J 9 bases, with 11 bases left between them. The CDR3 reads CASSLPRGGSPLHF. The DNA for the CDR3 is TGTGCCAGCAGCTTGCCCAGGGGTGGTTCACCCCTCCACTTT.

The rearrangement joins TRBV10-2 to TRBJ1-1, with TRBD1 as a possible D gene (5 bases). From germline, CDR1 is WSHSY and CDR2 SAAADI. The CDR3 contains 14 residues. With 7 bases removed from V and 1 base from J, the gap between germline ends came to 13 bases. The CDR3 spells CASMWGRGNTEAFF. The CDR3 DNA sequence: TGCGCCAGCATGTGGGGGAGGGGGAACACTGAAGCTTTCTTT.

In its sample, this clone was seen a few times. This rearrangement joins TRBV4-1 to TRBJ1-6, with 7 bases identical to TRBD1. In germline, CDR1 is MGHRA, CDR2 YSYEKL. The J segment lost 5 bases and the V segment lost 4 bases, leaving 5 bases of the junction unmatched. CDR3 size: 15 residues. CDR3 nucleotide sequence: TGCGCCAGCAGCCGCCGGGACAGTGATAATTCACCCCTCCACTTT. Translating it yields CASSRRDSDNSPLHF.

This clone has a single count. V and J are TRBV7-2 and TRBJ1-2; D unresolved. The CDR3 has 13 amino acids. Germline CDR1 reads SGHTA; CDR2 reads FQGNSA. Trimming stripped 6 bases from V and 2 bases from J, with 10 bases between. The CDR3 loop reads CASRPDGNYGYTF. The CDR3 DNA is TGTGCCAGCAGACCCGACGGGAACTATGGCTACACCTTC.

This clone was recorded a few times. The chain employs TRBV10-3 and TRBJ1-2; D not certain. The CDR3 runs to 14 residues. With 5 bases removed from V and 1 base from J, the gap between germline ends came to 11 bases. The germline gives CDR1 ENHRY, CDR2 SYGVKD. The CDR3 DNA reads as TGTGCCATCAGTCCGAGATCCATTAACTATGGCTACACCTTC. This translates into CAISPRSINYGYTF.

J is TRBJ2-1 and V is TRBV25-1; 8 bases are shared with TRBD1. V was pared by 4 bases and J by 3 bases, with 5 bases of the junction left unmatched. Germline V lookup: CDR1 MGHDK, CDR2 SYGVNS. The CDR3 runs 15 residues. DNA of the CDR3: TGTGCCAGCAGTGTCCTGGACAGGGACTACAATGAGCAGTTCTTC. Its translation: CASSVLDRDYNEQFF.